This TCR beta chain was captured by sequencing in a study of blood T cell repertoires in COVID-19. About the research overall: There were acute and convalescent COVID-19 samples, and they came from the United States, Italy and Spain. T cells, B-cell-depleted T cells, or PBMCs supplied cDNA or gDNA.

This CDR3 is built from 16 residues. V was cut by 0 bases and J by 3 bases, with 12 bases left in between. From germline, CDR1 is WNHNN and CDR2 SYGVQD (reference sequence). In the original workflow: Cell counts per sample came from amplifying reference gene primers. Produced via immunoSEQ multiplex PCR; TCRdb's table is partial and in-frame only. V, J and clone size are taken as reported in that table, and D and trimming were inferred from the DNA itself. Of approximately 220,000 clones listed, roughly 80% are singletons. Material for sequencing was peripheral blood. The rearrangement links TRBV10-1 to TRBJ1-5; D is possibly TRBD1 (5 bases). This TCR was sampled from a woman at least 80 years old with acute or convalescent COVID-19. CDR3 nucleotides: TGCGCCAGCAGTGAGTCAATCGGACAATCCAATCAGCCCCAGCATTTT. Translating gives CASSESIGQSNQPQHF.